The 21 T cell receptor beta chains reported below all come from one sample, sequenced in a study of cytomegalovirus exposure and HLA in healthy donors. With 60 Vbeta and 13 Jbeta primers, the PCR was carried out. Profiling relied on immunoSEQ multiplex PCR, and the TCRdb table lists in-frame clones only, not all of them. Counted here are about 90,000 clones, around 80% occurring once; the ten biggest clones make up 0.5% to 0.65%. The specimen was PBMCs. The receptor set was obtained from a man in his thirties or forties in good health and CMV-seronegative.

The chain links TRBV7-2 to TRBJ1-2; D unclear. Germline CDR1 is SGHTA and CDR2 is FQGNSA. This CDR3 is 14 amino acids long. V lost 1 base and J 8 bases, leaving 14 bases between the germline ends. The CDR3 DNA follows: TGTGCCAGCAGCTTAGGGAGGGTTGCGGGCGGCTACACCTTC. Residues: CASSLGRVAGGYTF.

The V gene is TRBV5-1, the J gene TRBJ1-2, with D tentatively TRBD1 (6 bases). Trimming stripped 4 bases from V and 4 bases from J, with 14 bases between. The CDR3 length is 14 residues. CDR1 and CDR2 from the germline V gene are SGHRS and YFSETQ. As DNA, the CDR3 is TGCGCCAGCAGCCCGGAGGGGGGGGGCTATGGCTACACCTTC. It specifies CASSPEGGGYGYTF.

J is TRBJ2-2 and V is TRBV19, with 9 bases aligning to TRBD2. CDR3 length: 16 residues. Germline V gene sequence: CDR1 LNHDA, CDR2 SQIVND (reference sequence). Trimming took 3 bases from V and 7 from J; bases not matched to a gene: 9. CDR3 sequence (DNA): TGTGCCAGTAGTATTTCGGGCGGGAGGGCCGTCGGGGAGCTGTTTTTT. Its translation is CASSISGGRAVGELFF.

This clone came up a few times. The rearrangement joins TRBV10-3 to TRBJ1-5; D call uncertain. The ends were cut back, 4 bases at V and 4 bases at J, with 8 bases in the middle. The CDR3 runs 13 residues. The V gene's germline CDR1 is ENHRY and CDR2 SYGVKD. CDR3 loop: CAISGTANQPQHF. The CDR3 DNA reads TGTGCCATCAGTGGCACTGCGAATCAGCCCCAGCATTTT.

V gene TRBV9 combines with J gene TRBJ1-5, with no clear D. Germline assignment: CDR1 SGDLS and CDR2 YYNGEE. CDR3 length: 15 residues. Trimming took off 3 bases at V and 0 bases at J, with 10 bases between the two ends. The CDR3 loop reads CASSAGGNSNQPQHF. For the CDR3, the DNA is TGTGCCAGCAGCGCCGGAGGGAATAGCAATCAGCCCCAGCATTTT.

This clone was counted once. The chain carries TRBV7-3 and TRBJ2-3; 15 bases agree with TRBD2. The ends lost 2 bases at V and 4 bases at J; junction bases unmatched: 1. Germline CDR1 SGHTA, CDR2 FQGTGA. The CDR3 has 16 residues. CDR3 residues: CASSLGLAGGPDTQYF. The CDR3 DNA sequence: TGTGCCAGCAGCTTAGGACTAGCGGGAGGGCCAGATACGCAGTATTTT.

The chain couples TRBV4-1 to TRBJ1-6, with D possibly TRBD1 on 6 matching bases. Germline assignment: CDR1 MGHRA and CDR2 YSYEKL. Trimming left V 0 bases short and J 3 bases short, with 15 bases between. The CDR3 consists of 18 residues. This CDR3 reads CASSQDPRTALYNSPLHF. In nucleotides, the CDR3 is TGCGCCAGCAGCCAAGATCCCCGGACAGCCCTCTATAATTCACCCCTCCACTTT.

This rearrangement joins TRBV7-9 to TRBJ2-5; 9 bases match TRBD1. The CDR3 has 15 amino acids. The ends lost 7 bases at V and 5 bases at J; junction bases unmatched: 11. CDR1 and CDR2 (germline): SEHNR, FQNEAQ (reference sequence). CDR3 bases: TGTGCCAGCATCGATAAACAGGGGGCACGGGAGACCCAGTACTTC. Encoded protein: CASIDKQGARETQYF.

This chain connects TRBV10-3 to TRBJ1-1; 8 bases map to TRBD1. V shed 5 bases and J 0 bases; nucleotides not matched to a gene: 8. This CDR3 is 16 amino acids long. Germline V lookup: CDR1 ENHRY, CDR2 SYGVKD. DNA of the CDR3: TGTGCCATCAGTAACGGACAGGGAAATTTGAACACTGAAGCTTTCTTT. Residues: CAISNGQGNLNTEAFF.

The chain is built from TRBV7-3 and TRBJ1-2; TRBD1 matches at 8 bases. The CDR3 is made up of 15 amino acids. The J segment lost 6 bases and the V segment lost 6 bases, leaving 12 bases of the junction unmatched. Germline-derived CDR1 and CDR2 are SGHTA and FQGTGA. Here the CDR3 reads CASSFMGQEGDGYTF. The CDR3 region has the DNA TGTGCCAGCAGTTTTATGGGACAGGAGGGCGATGGCTACACCTTC. Full variable domain (missing parts from reference TRBV7-3 and TRBJ1-2): GAGVSQTPSNKVTEKGKYVELRCDPISGHTALYWYRQSLGQGPEFLIYFQGTGAADDSGLPNDRFFAVRPEGSVSTLKIQRTERGDSAVYLCASSFMGQEGDGYTFGSGTRLTVV.

The CDR3 loop reads CASSNRDPRVNSPLHF. The CDR3 coding sequence is TGTGCCAGCAGCAACAGGGACCCCAGGGTCAATTCACCCCTCCACTTT. The rearrangement joins TRBV6-6 to TRBJ1-6; possibly TRBD1 for D (6 bases). This CDR3 is 16 amino acids long. The V gene's germline CDR1 is MNHNY and CDR2 SVGAGI (reference sequence). V lost 6 bases and J 7 bases, leaving 19 bases between the germline ends.

This rearrangement joins TRBV27 to TRBJ1-2; D unclear. The CDR3 runs to 12 residues. V was shortened by 8 bases and J by 8 bases, with 15 bases between the two germline ends. Germline V CDR1 and CDR2: MNHEY, SMNVEV (reference sequence). Written as DNA, the CDR3 is TGTGCCAGCCGCGGAGGAGTAAAGGGCTACACCTTC. This codes for CASRGGVKGYTF.

The table lists this clone with a count of one. The CDR3 DNA reads TGTGCCAGCAGCCGTAGGGAGGGCCTAAACACCGGGGAGCTGTTTTTT. Its protein product is CASSRREGLNTGELFF. The chain couples TRBV11-3 to TRBJ2-2; 7 nucleotides align to TRBD2. The V segment lost 5 bases and the J segment 2 bases; nucleotides outside the gene matches: 8. This CDR3 comprises 16 residues. CDR1 is SGHNT, CDR2 YENEEA, per germline. Variable domain in full (rest from reference TRBV11-3 and TRBJ2-2): EAGVVQSPRYKIIEKKQPVAFWCNPISGHNTLYWYLQNLGQGPELLIRYENEEAVDDSQLPKDRFSAERLKGVDSTLKIQPAELGDSAVYLCASSRREGLNTGELFFGEGSRLTVL.

V and J are TRBV9 and TRBJ1-2; 9 nucleotides align to TRBD1. Losses at the gene ends were 2 bases for V and 7 bases for J; bases not matched to a gene: 9. The germline gives CDR1 SGDLS, CDR2 YYNGEE. The CDR3 runs to 15 residues. The CDR3 bases are TGTGCCAGCAGCGTTTCCGGGACAGGGACGATTGGCTACACCTTC. Protein sequence: CASSVSGTGTIGYTF.

The rearrangement uses TRBV7-2 and TRBJ2-7; weak D call: TRBD1 (5 bases). Trimming cost V 2 bases and J 4 bases, with 12 bases left between them. The CDR3 length is 14 residues. The V gene's germline CDR1 is SGHTA and CDR2 FQGNSA. The CDR3 spells CASSLTPGPYEQYV. CDR3 sequence (DNA): TGTGCCAGCAGCTTAACACCAGGGCCTTACGAGCAGTACGTC.

The chain couples TRBV6-1 to TRBJ2-7; no clear D gene. V lost 1 base and J lost 3, with 7 bases in between. The CDR3 is 13 residues long. Germline V gene data show CDR1 as MNHNS and CDR2 as SASEGT. DNA for the CDR3: TGTGCCAGCAGTGAAGACAACCACTACGAGCAGTACTTC. Translation: CASSEDNHYEQYF.

CDR3 protein: CASRGRGITEAFF. The CDR3 DNA is TGTGCCAGCAGGGGCAGGGGAATTACTGAAGCTTTCTTT. The chain uses TRBV2 and TRBJ1-1; weak D call: TRBD1 (6 bases). The length of the CDR3 is 13 residues. The germline gives CDR1 SNHLY, CDR2 FYNNEI. Trimming took off 6 bases at V and 5 bases at J, with 13 bases between the two ends.

As DNA, the CDR3 is TGCGCCAGCAGCTTGCGCCAGGGATTCACAGATACGCAGTATTTT. Translation: CASSLRQGFTDTQYF. The chain employs TRBV5-1 and TRBJ2-3; D is possibly TRBD1 (5 bases). The CDR3 consists of 15 residues. CDR1 and CDR2 from the germline V gene are SGHRS and YFSETQ. The V end lost 1 base, the J end lost 2 bases, and 11 bases lay between the germline ends.

The gene calls are TRBV29-1 and TRBJ2-3; no firm D call. This CDR3 region has 12 residues. From germline, CDR1 is SQVTM and CDR2 ANQGSEA. Trimming took 0 bases from V and 6 from J, leaving 7 bases between them. The DNA for the CDR3 is TGCAGCGTTGAAGATTTTTCGGATACGCAGTATTTT. Translated, it gives CSVEDFSDTQYF.

The rearrangement uses TRBV5-1 and TRBJ1-2; 8 positions match TRBD1. Germline loops: CDR1 SGHRS, CDR2 YFSETQ. This CDR3 region has 13 residues. The trim removed 2 bases at V and 6 bases at J, leaving 3 bases unmatched. The CDR3, as DNA: TGCGCCAGCAGCTTCGCAGGGGGCAATGGCTACACCTTC. It codes for CASSFAGGNGYTF. Full variable domain (rest looked up from reference TRBV5-1 and TRBJ1-2): KAGVTQTPRYLIKTRGQQVTLSCSPISGHRSVSWYQQTPGQGLQFLFEYFSETQRNKGNFPGRFSGRQFSNSRSEMNVSTLELGDSALYLCASSFAGGNGYTFGSGTRLTVV.

This chain links TRBV29-1 with TRBJ2-1; D not resolved. The CDR3 totals 12 residues. The germline V gene encodes CDR1 SQVTM and CDR2 ANQGSEA. CDR3 region: CTILLSYNEQFF. Here the CDR3 DNA reads TGCACCATACTCCTTTCCTACAATGAGCAGTTCTTC.